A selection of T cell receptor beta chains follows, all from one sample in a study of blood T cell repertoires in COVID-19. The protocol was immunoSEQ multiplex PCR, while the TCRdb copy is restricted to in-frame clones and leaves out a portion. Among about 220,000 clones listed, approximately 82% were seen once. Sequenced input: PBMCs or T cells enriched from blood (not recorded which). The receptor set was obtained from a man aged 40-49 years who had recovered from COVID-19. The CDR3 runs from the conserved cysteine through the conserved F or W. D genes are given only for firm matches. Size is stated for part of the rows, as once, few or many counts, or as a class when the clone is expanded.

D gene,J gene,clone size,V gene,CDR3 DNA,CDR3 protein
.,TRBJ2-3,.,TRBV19,TGTGCCAGTAGTATACCTGGCAGGGGGGCAGATACGCAGTATTTT,CASSIPGRGADTQYF
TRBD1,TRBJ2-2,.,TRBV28,TGTGCCAGCAGTCGACAGGGCCGAACCGGGGAGCTGTTTTTT,CASSRQGRTGELFF
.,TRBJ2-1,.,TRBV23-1,TGCGCCAGCAGTCCCGGGAGACCCCCCTACAATGAGCAGTTCTTC,CASSPGRPPYNEQFF
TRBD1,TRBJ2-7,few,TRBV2,TGTGCCAGCAGTGGACAGGGGTTGGACGAGCAGTACTTC,CASSGQGLDEQYF
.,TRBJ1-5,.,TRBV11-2,TGTGCCAGCAGCGCAGCCGGGTCCGTTAGGCCCCAGCATTTT,CASSAAGSVRPQHF
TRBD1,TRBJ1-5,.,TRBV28,TGTGCCAGCAGATCCAGGGGGCGTGGCAATCAGCCCCAGCATTTT,CASRSRGRGNQPQHF
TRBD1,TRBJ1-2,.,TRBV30,TGTGCCTGGAGTGGACAGGGCGACGGCTACACCTTC,CAWSGQGDGYTF
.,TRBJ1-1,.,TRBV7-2,TGTGCCAGCAGCTCCCGGACTGAAGCTTTCTTT,CASSSRTEAFF
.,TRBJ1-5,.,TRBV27,TGTGCCAGCAGCCGCAACCCCGGGAGCAATCAGCCCCAGCATTTT,CASSRNPGSNQPQHF
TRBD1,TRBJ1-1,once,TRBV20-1,TGCAGTGCTAGTAAGGGGGCAAGGACTGAAGCTTTCTTT,CSASKGARTEAFF
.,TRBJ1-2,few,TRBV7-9,TGTGCCAGCAGCCTAACCCCCTCCGATGCCTACACCTTC,CASSLTPSDAYTF
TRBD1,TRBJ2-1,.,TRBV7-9,TGTGCCAGCAGCTTACGCGGTGGGACAGGGGGTATCTACAATGAGCAGTTCTTC,CASSLRGGTGGIYNEQFF
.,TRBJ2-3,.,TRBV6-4,TGTGCCAGCAGTCCGGAGGGGGGGGACACAGATACGCAGTATTTT,CASSPEGGDTDTQYF
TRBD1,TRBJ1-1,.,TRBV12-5,TGTGCTAGCGGACCAGGGGGCAGTGGGACTGAAGCTTTCTTT,CASGPGGSGTEAFF
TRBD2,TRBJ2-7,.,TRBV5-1,TGCGCCAGCAGCTTGGGGACTAGCGGGAGCCACGAGCAGTACTTC,CASSLGTSGSHEQYF
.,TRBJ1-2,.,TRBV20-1,TGCAGTGCGCCGCGGGGGTATGGCTACACCTTC,CSAPRGYGYTF
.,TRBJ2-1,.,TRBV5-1,TGCGCCAGCAGCTTGGTGCAGGGATACAATGAGCAGTTCTTC,CASSLVQGYNEQFF
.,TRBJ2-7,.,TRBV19,TGTGCCAGTAGTATTCGGGCGGGACGGAACTCCTACGAGCAGTACTTC,CASSIRAGRNSYEQYF
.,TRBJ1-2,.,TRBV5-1,TGCGCCAGCAGCTTGGACAGAGAAGGCTACACCTTC,CASSLDREGYTF
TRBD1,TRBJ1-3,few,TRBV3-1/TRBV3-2,TGTGCCAGCAGCCTACGGACAGGGGGCAGGGGAAACACCATATATTTT,CASSLRTGGRGNTIYF
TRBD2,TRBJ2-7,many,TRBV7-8,TGTGCCAGCAGCGACTTCTCCCGGAGGACTAGCGGGAGTCAGTACGAGCAGTACTTC,CASSDFSRRTSGSQYEQYF
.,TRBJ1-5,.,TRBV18,TGTGCCAGCTCAACAGGGCCTGTCTCAAGCAATCAGCCCCAGCATTTT,CASSTGPVSSNQPQHF
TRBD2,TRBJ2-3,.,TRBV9,TGTGCCAGCAGCGTACTAGCGGGAGCGGGCACAGATACGCAGTATTTT,CASSVLAGAGTDTQYF
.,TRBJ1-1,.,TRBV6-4,TGTGCCAGCAGCCCGACGCCGGGGAGGGAAACTGAAGCTTTCTTT,CASSPTPGRETEAFF
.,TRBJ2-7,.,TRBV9,TGTGCCAGCAGCGTAGAGTTAGGTGCGGGATACGAGCAGTACTTC,CASSVELGAGYEQYF
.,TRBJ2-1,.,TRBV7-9,TGTGCCAGCAGCTTAGGTTTGGGGGTACCGGGGGACAATGAGCAGTTCTTC,CASSLGLGVPGDNEQFF
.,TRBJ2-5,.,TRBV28,TGTGCCAGCAGTTCAACCAGGGTTGGGGAGACCCAGTACTTC,CASSSTRVGETQYF
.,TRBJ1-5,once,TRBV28,TGTGCCAGCAGCACACCGGGACACGGGACCAATCAGCCCCAGCATTTT,CASSTPGHGTNQPQHF
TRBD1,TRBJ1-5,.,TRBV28,TGTGCCAGCAGTTCTGACAGGGTCTTACAGCCCCAGCATTTT,CASSSDRVLQPQHF
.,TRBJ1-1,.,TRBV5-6,TGTGCCAGCAGCTTGGGCCGGTTTAACACTGAAGCTTTCTTT,CASSLGRFNTEAFF
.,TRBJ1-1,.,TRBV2,TGTGCCAGCAACAGGGAGGGTCGCTTGATTCATGGAGCTTTCTTT,CASNREGRLIHGAFF
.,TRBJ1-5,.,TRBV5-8,TGTGCCAGCAGCCGGTCCCCGGGGGGTCAGCCCCAGCATTTT,CASSRSPGGQPQHF
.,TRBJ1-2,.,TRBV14,TGTGCCAGCAGCCCCATCGGGGGAGACTATGGCTACACCTTC,CASSPIGGDYGYTF
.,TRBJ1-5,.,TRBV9,TGTGCCAGCAGCTCTCGACAGAGCAATCAGCCCCAGCATTTT,CASSSRQSNQPQHF
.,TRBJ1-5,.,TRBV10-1,TGCGCCAGCAGTGCTGGGCCGAATCAGCCCCAGCATTTT,CASSAGPNQPQHF
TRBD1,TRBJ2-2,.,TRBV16,TGTGCCAGCAGCCAAACTCGACAGGGGGACACCGGGGAGCTGTTTTTT,CASSQTRQGDTGELFF
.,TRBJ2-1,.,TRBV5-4,TGTGCCAGCAGCGGGGGCCTAAGGAGTGAGCAGTTCTTC,CASSGGLRSEQFF
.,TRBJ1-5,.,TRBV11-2,TGTGCCAGCAGCTCGGACTCTACCGAACCAAAACATTTT,CASSSDSTEPKHF
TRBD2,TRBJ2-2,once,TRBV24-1,TGTGCCACCAGTGATTTTTCCGGCGGGGGGGCGAACACCGGGGAGCTGTTTTTT,CATSDFSGGGANTGELFF
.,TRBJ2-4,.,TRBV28,TGTGCCAGCATCTCAGCAGGGGGGAGAGACATTCAGTACTTC,CASISAGGRDIQYF
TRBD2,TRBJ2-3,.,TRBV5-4,TGTGCCAGCAGCTTCCGGACTAGCGGGGGGGCGGGCACAGATACGCAGTATTTT,CASSFRTSGGAGTDTQYF